This T cell receptor (beta chain) was captured in a study of blood T cell repertoires in COVID-19. Method: immunoSEQ multiplex PCR; TCRdb's copy keeps in-frame clones and lacks some. The table shows about 61,000 clones, with 60% to 80% occurring only once. In its sample, this clone was seen once. This CDR3 comprises 12 residues. The germline V gene has CDR1 SNHLY and CDR2 FYNNEI. V was shortened by 10 bases and J by 4 bases, with 13 bases between the two germline ends. The receptor was isolated from a man of 80 years or more with active or convalescent COVID-19. The specimen was peripheral blood. This chain connects TRBV2 to TRBJ2-5; TRBD1 might be the D (5 bases). The CDR3 loop is CAISGLGETQYF. DNA for the CDR3: TGTGCCATTTCAGGGTTGGGAGAGACCCAGTACTTC.